What follows are 25 T cell receptor beta chains derived from one specimen sequenced in a study of T-cell memory formation after mild COVID-19. Using its own MiXCR run on the 5' RACE reads, TCRdb lists one record per CDR3 protein. The sample contains hundreds of thousands of distinct CDR3 sequences, roughly 18% of which appear only once. Sequenced sample: PBMCs or a T cell subset sorted from them (not recorded which). The receptors here all came from an adult woman who had mild COVID-19 (a few samples of this study predate the infection). Cell type and time point are not known.

The J gene is TRBJ1-5, the V gene TRBV2; unclear D gene. Trimming took 4 bases from V and 9 from J, leaving 10 bases between them. Germline V gene lookup returns CDR1 SNHLY and CDR2 FYNNEI. The CDR3 is 12 residues long. The CDR3 region has the DNA TGTGCCAGCAGTGTGGCCGCGGGGCCCCAGCATTTT. Protein sequence: CASSVAAGPQHF.

This clonotype was recorded at least ten times. V usage is TRBV11-2 and J usage is TRBJ2-3; 7 bases align to TRBD1. J gave up 0 bases and V 4 bases, and 7 bases lay outside the gene matches. The germline V gene has CDR1 SGHAT and CDR2 FQNNGV. CDR3 length: 16 amino acids. The CDR3 region is CASSSTQGRSTDTQYF. In nucleotides, the CDR3 is TGTGCCAGCAGCTCAACACAGGGGCGGAGCACAGATACGCAGTATTTT.

V and J are TRBV6-5 and TRBJ2-7, with a weak D call TRBD2 (6 bases). Trimming pared 7 bases from V and 3 bases from J, leaving 19 bases between. Germline-derived CDR1 and CDR2 are MNHEY and SVGAGI. This CDR3 has 15 residues. Here the CDR3 DNA reads TGTGCCAGCAACCCGGTGGGAGGAGGCTTCTACGAGCAGTACTTC. It codes for CASNPVGGGFYEQYF.

This clonotype was picked up a small number of times. The rearrangement uses TRBV25-1 and TRBJ2-1; 9 positions match TRBD2. The germline CDR1 and CDR2 sequences are MGHDK and SYGVNS. V lost 3 bases, J lost 0 bases, and 9 bases stayed unmatched. The CDR3 is 18 residues long. Written as DNA, the CDR3 is TGTGCCAGCAGTGACCCGACTAGCGGCGGGAGCTCCTACAATGAGCAGTTCTTC. Translation: CASSDPTSGGSSYNEQFF.

This clonotype has more than one count but fewer than ten. The chain recombines TRBV5-1 with TRBJ2-5; 7 positions agree with TRBD1. This CDR3 spans 15 amino acids. The trim removed 4 bases at V and 1 base at J, leaving 7 bases unmatched. Germline V gene sequence: CDR1 SGHRS, CDR2 YFSETQ. CDR3 bases: TGCGCCAGCAGCCCGATAACAGGGGTCCAAGAGACCCAGTACTTC. It specifies CASSPITGVQETQYF.

This clonotype showed up just a few times. CDR3 sequence: CASSPGQATDTQYF. CDR3 nucleotides: TGTGCCAGCAGCCCTGGACAGGCAACAGATACGCAGTATTTT. The chain couples TRBV6-4 to TRBJ2-3, with 7 positions matching TRBD1. J lost 3 bases, V lost 6 bases, and 6 bases had no gene match. The CDR3 has 14 residues. Germline V gene data show CDR1 as MRHNA and CDR2 as SNTAGT.

The V gene is TRBV5-4, the J gene TRBJ2-1; 14 bases agree with TRBD2. The germline V gene has CDR1 SGHNT and CDR2 YYREEE (reference sequence). The J segment lost 9 bases and the V segment lost 3 bases, leaving 5 bases of the junction unmatched. The CDR3 consists of 15 residues. CDR3 in amino acids: CASSWGTSGSGEQFF. CDR3 DNA: TGTGCCAGCAGCTGGGGGACTAGCGGGAGTGGTGAGCAGTTCTTC.

The rearrangement uses TRBV9 and TRBJ2-5, with 11 bases lining up with TRBD1. CDR3 size: 15 residues. J was trimmed by 5 bases and V by 6 bases; bases with no gene match: 9. Germline V CDR1 and CDR2: SGDLS, YYNGEE. The CDR3 reads CASIAWTGGGETQYF. CDR3 nucleotides: TGTGCCAGCATCGCCTGGACAGGGGGCGGGGAGACCCAGTACTTC.

The V gene is TRBV5-1, the J gene TRBJ2-7, with D perhaps assigned TRBD1 or TRBD2 (5 bases each). CDR3 length: 11 amino acids. With 3 bases removed from V and 7 bases from J, the gap between germline ends came to 8 bases. Germline assignment: CDR1 SGHRS and CDR2 YFSETQ. This CDR3 is CASSWDGEQYF. CDR3 coding DNA: TGCGCCAGCAGCTGGGACGGGGAGCAGTACTTC.

The gene calls are TRBV7-2 and TRBJ2-3; 12 bases agree with TRBD1. Germline-derived CDR1 and CDR2 are SGHTA and FQGNSA. The CDR3 totals 16 residues. The V and J ends lost 4 bases and 6 bases, in that order; junction bases with no gene match: 8. As DNA, the CDR3 is TGTGCCAGCAGCTCGCCGGGACAGGGGGCAGTGGATACGCAGTATTTT. Translation: CASSSPGQGAVDTQYF.

This chain connects TRBV15 to TRBJ2-7; 7 bases are a match to TRBD1. The V and J ends lost 1 base and 2 bases, in that order; junction bases with no gene match: 5. Germline assignment: CDR1 LNHNV and CDR2 YYDKDF (reference sequence). The CDR3 runs 15 residues. The CDR3 is CATSRVHRGAYEQYF. CDR3 in DNA: TGTGCCACCAGCAGAGTCCACAGGGGCGCCTACGAGCAGTACTTC.

The V gene is TRBV3-1, the J gene TRBJ2-1; 9 bases match TRBD2. The CDR3 consists of 14 residues. With 1 base clipped from V and 11 bases from J, the junction kept 6 bases outside the gene matches. Per the germline V gene, CDR1 is LGHDT and CDR2 is YNNKEL (reference sequence). The CDR3, as DNA: TGTGCCAGCAGCCAAGGTATCGCGGGGGGGCAGCAGTTCTTC. This encodes CASSQGIAGGQQFF.

This clonotype occurred a few times. The V and J genes are TRBV18 and TRBJ2-1, with a possible D match to TRBD2 (6 bases). The CDR3 consists of 13 residues. Trimming shortened V by 2 bases and J by 10 bases, and 12 bases separated the two germline ends. Germline V gives CDR1 KGHSH, CDR2 LQKENI. The CDR3 reads CASSPESGEEQFF. In DNA form, the CDR3 reads TGTGCCAGCTCACCAGAGTCGGGAGAGGAGCAGTTCTTC.

This clonotype was recorded a few times. The chain joins TRBV24-1 to TRBJ2-1; tentatively, D is TRBD1 (5 bases). Germline CDR1 KGHDR, CDR2 SFDVKD. The V gene lost 5 bases and the J gene lost 5 bases, with 9 bases spanning the gap. The CDR3 is made up of 13 amino acids. CDR3 in DNA: TGTGCCACCAGTGGGACATTCGACAATGAGCAGTTCTTC. Amino acids: CATSGTFDNEQFF.

The rearrangement joins TRBV12-3 or TRBV12-4 to TRBJ1-1; D perhaps matches TRBD1 (6 bases). The V end was cut by 5 bases, the J end by 6 bases, with 16 bases between. This CDR3 contains 14 residues. The CDR3 loop reads CASSLTGPIAEAFF. The CDR3 DNA is TGTGCCAGCAGTCTTACAGGGCCGATCGCTGAAGCTTTCTTT.

The chain carries TRBV27 and TRBJ2-1, with D perhaps matching TRBD1 (6 bases). The CDR3 has 15 amino acids. Trimming cost V 4 bases and J 5 bases, with 15 bases left between them. The germline V gene encodes CDR1 MNHEY and CDR2 SMNVEV (reference sequence). CDR3 nucleotides: TGTGCCAGCAGTTCCACAGGGTGGGGGAACAATGAGCAGTTCTTC. It yields the protein CASSSTGWGNNEQFF.

The table lists this clonotype with a few counts. V usage is TRBV10-3 and J usage is TRBJ2-1, with 10 bases that match TRBD2. The CDR3 is made up of 18 amino acids. With V trimmed by 8 bases and J by 0 bases, 13 bases remained unmatched. Germline V CDR1 and CDR2: ENHRY, SYGVKD. CDR3 nucleotides: TGTGCCATCGCCGGAGCTAGCGGGAGCCCTAGCTCCTACAATGAGCAGTTCTTC. It translates to CAIAGASGSPSSYNEQFF.

This clonotype was recorded a few times. The chain couples TRBV7-8 to TRBJ2-3, with 8 bases aligning to TRBD2. Germline lookup yields CDR1 SGHVS and CDR2 FQNEAQ. CDR3 length: 15 amino acids. V lost 5 bases to trimming and J lost 1 base; unmatched junction nucleotides: 5. The CDR3 reads CASSITSGRTDTQYF. The CDR3, as DNA: TGTGCCAGCAGCATAACTAGCGGACGCACAGATACGCAGTATTTT.

For this clonotype: Relative to the germline gene, one junction end is altered; a read error may explain this. This chain joins TRBV14 and TRBJ1-2; D remains ambiguous. The CDR3 has 12 amino acids. Per germline, CDR1 SGHDN and CDR2 FVKESK. Here the CDR3 DNA reads TGTGCCAGCAGCCAAGTAGTCCCCCGACTTGTCTTC. This translates into CASSQVVPRLVF.

In its sample, this clonotype was seen a few times. The V and J genes are TRBV5-1 and TRBJ2-3, with 14 bases identical to TRBD2. The CDR3 length is 14 residues. With 4 bases clipped from V and 11 bases from J, the junction kept 6 bases outside the gene matches. The germline V gene encodes CDR1 SGHRS and CDR2 YFSETQ. The CDR3 coding sequence is TGCGCCAGCAGCACTGGGACTAGCGGGGGCCAGCAGTATTTT. Its protein product is CASSTGTSGGQQYF.

The V call is TRBV5-1, the J call TRBJ2-1, with a tentative D call TRBD2 (5 bases). The germline V and J ends were trimmed by 0 bases and 7 bases, with 8 bases remaining between them. The CDR3 contains 13 residues. The germline V gene has CDR1 SGHRS and CDR2 YFSETQ. This chain's CDR3 is CASSLALANEQFF. The CDR3 bases are TGCGCCAGCAGCTTGGCCCTAGCTAATGAGCAGTTCTTC.

The table lists this clonotype with a few counts. This chain connects TRBV15 to TRBJ2-1; 12 bases line up with TRBD2. Trimming at V came to 6 bases and at J to 9 bases, leaving 21 bases not matched to a gene. CDR3 length: 19 residues. The germline CDR1 and CDR2 sequences are LNHNV and YYDKDF (reference sequence). The CDR3 protein is CATSIQTGILAGGPGEQFF. The CDR3 coding sequence is TGTGCCACCAGTATCCAGACAGGGATCCTAGCGGGAGGGCCTGGTGAGCAGTTCTTC.

This clonotype has more than one count but fewer than ten. This sequence joins TRBV6-5 and TRBJ2-1; TRBD2 matches at 9 bases. CDR1 is MNHEY and CDR2 is SVGAGI in the germline V gene. The CDR3 has 11 residues. V lost 6 bases, J lost 10 bases, and 1 base stayed unmatched. DNA for the CDR3: TGTGCCAGCAGGACTAGCGGAGAGCAGTTCTTC. Protein: CASRTSGEQFF.

V gene TRBV20-1 combines with J gene TRBJ2-3; 9 bases line up with TRBD2. Germline V gives CDR1 DFQATT, CDR2 SNEGSKA (reference sequence). The CDR3 is 15 residues long. The J segment lost 4 bases and the V segment lost 1 base, leaving 6 bases of the junction unmatched. The CDR3, as DNA: TGCAGTGCTAGAGCCGGGACTAGCTTGGCAGATACGCAGTATTTT. This sequence encodes CSARAGTSLADTQYF.

This clonotype occurred a few times. The V and J genes are TRBV7-2 and TRBJ2-2; 7 nucleotides agree with TRBD1. The V and J ends lost 3 bases and 7 bases, in that order; junction bases with no gene match: 5. The CDR3 loop spans 14 amino acids. Germline assignment: CDR1 SGHTA and CDR2 FQGNSA. CDR3 bases: TGTGCCAGCAGCTTTGGGCCAGGGGGCGGGGAGCTGTTTTTT. Translation: CASSFGPGGGELFF. Supplemented by reference TRBV7-2 and TRBJ2-2, the full variable domain reads GAGVSQSPSNKVTEKGKDVELRCDPISGHTALYWYRQSLGQGLEFLIYFQGNSAPDKSGLPSDRFSAERTGGSVSTLTIQRTQQEDSAVYLCASSFGPGGGELFFGEGSRLTVL.